This is a list of T cell receptor beta chains from one sample in a study of beta chain features in type 1 diabetes. Clones were sequenced by immunoSEQ multiplex PCR, and TCRdb holds only the in-frame ones, with some missing. The profile shows about 270,000 clones, roughly an eighth of them singletons. Sequencing input: naive CD4+ T cells from blood. All receptors come from a man aged 25 to 40 with type 1 diabetes. CDR3s include the opening cysteine and the closing phenylalanine or tryptophan. D genes are given only for firm matches. Some rows mark clone size as missing; the rest say once, few, many or name a class of expanded clone.

CDR3 protein | CDR3 DNA | clone size | J gene | V gene | D gene
CASSFGTSGTHTYEQYF | TGCGCCAGCAGCTTCGGGACTAGCGGGACACATACCTACGAGCAGTACTTC | - | TRBJ2-7 | TRBV5-1 | TRBD2
CASSPGTSGSEQFF | TGTGCCAGCAGCCCGGGGACTAGCGGGAGTGAGCAGTTCTTC | - | TRBJ2-1 | TRBV7-6 | TRBD2
CASSGEGNIQYF | TGTGCCAGCAGTGGTGAGGGTAACATTCAGTACTTC | few | TRBJ2-4 | TRBV2 | -
CASSLVSGGRVQETQYF | TGCGCCAGCAGCTTGGTGTCAGGGGGCCGGGTCCAAGAGACCCAGTACTTC | - | TRBJ2-5 | TRBV5-1 | TRBD1
CASSLAGRAGNTIYF | TGCGCCAGCAGCTTGGCCGGCAGGGCTGGAAACACCATATATTTT | - | TRBJ1-3 | TRBV5-1 | -
CAWSDRNNQPQHF | TGTGCCTGGAGTGACAGAAACAATCAGCCCCAGCATTTT | few | TRBJ1-5 | TRBV30 | -
CASSLVLQSGSNEQFF | TGTGCCAGCAGCTTAGTACTCCAGAGCGGGAGCAATGAGCAGTTCTTC | - | TRBJ2-1 | TRBV7-2 | TRBD2
CASRDTHLQETQYF | TGTGCCAGCCGGGACACCCATCTGCAGGAGACCCAGTACTTC | - | TRBJ2-5 | TRBV19 | -
CASSSYITGTQETQYF | TGTGCCAGCAGCTCGTACATCACCGGGACACAAGAGACCCAGTACTTC | few | TRBJ2-5 | TRBV7-9 | -
CSVFGSAKNIQYF | TGCAGCGTCTTTGGGAGTGCCAAAAACATTCAGTACTTC | - | TRBJ2-4 | TRBV29-1 | -
CASRGTSGYNEQFF | TGTGCCAGCAGGGGGACTAGCGGCTACAATGAGCAGTTCTTC | few | TRBJ2-1 | TRBV27 | TRBD2
CASSLGLAGQETQYF | TGTGCCAGCTCACTCGGACTAGCGGGACAAGAGACCCAGTACTTC | - | TRBJ2-5 | TRBV18 | TRBD2
CSASRSGELFF | TGCAGTGCTAGCCGGTCCGGGGAGCTGTTTTTT | few | TRBJ2-2 | TRBV20-1 | -
CASSPLAGGAAGELFF | TGTGCCAGCAGCCCCCTAGCGGGAGGCGCGGCCGGGGAGCTGTTTTTT | few | TRBJ2-2 | TRBV7-8 | TRBD2
CASSQDPASGRGAYVDKQFF | TGTGCCAGCAGCCAAGATCCGGCTAGCGGGAGGGGGGCTTATGTGGATAAGCAGTTCTTC | - | TRBJ2-1 | TRBV4-2 | TRBD2
CASSPAGKVSQETQYF | TGTGCCAGCAGTCCGGCAGGGAAGGTGTCACAAGAGACCCAGTACTTC | - | TRBJ2-5 | TRBV28 | -
CASSAGLAGGSVRKQYF | TGTGCCAGCAGCGCGGGACTAGCGGGAGGGTCGGTTCGGAAGCAGTACTTC | few | TRBJ2-7 | TRBV5-4 | TRBD2